The T cell receptor beta chain under discussion was sequenced for a study of T-cell reconstitution after alpha-beta-depleted transplantation in children. The CDR3 runs 14 residues. V lost 0 bases and J 5 bases, leaving 12 bases between the germline ends. Per germline, CDR1 SGHRS and CDR2 YFSETQ. Unique molecular identifiers were used to barcode this TCRbeta library. TCRdb reanalysed the PCR reads using MiXCR and keeps one entry per CDR3 protein. The sample has some 200,000 distinct CDR3 sequences, 8.4% seen once. As for this clonotype: Its specificity is unknown.

The study's findings and limits: Diversity and T-cell counts at one year after transplant derived mostly from new T cells. There were some patients whose high TCRbeta diversity at day 60 came from surviving recipient T cells and thymic progenitors. Expanded graft clones numbering several hundred reportedly gave rise to alpha-beta T cells about two months after transplant.

This sequence was found in a male patient between 2 and 9 years old who had a stem cell transplant for acute myeloid leukemia, so the T cells may come from the graft donor. Sample: PBMCs, mostly from graft donor cells, taken 360 days after TCRalphabeta/CD19-depleted stem cell transplant. The chain combines TRBV5-1 with TRBJ2-7; tentative D call: TRBD1 (6 bases). The CDR3 region is CASSLAAGEDEQYF. CDR3 coding DNA: TGCGCCAGCAGCTTGGCGGCAGGGGAAGACGAGCAGTACTTC.